The entry below gives a single TCR beta chain sequence along with its context. What it binds is not known. This record belongs to a study of T cell repertoires in cytomegalovirus infection. Study as a whole: Recently identified HLA-C-restricted CMV epitopes were used, and well-studied HLA-B-restricted CMV epitopes were used as well. Indications of both CMV infection and matching HLA type were provided by public TCR beta signatures.

TCRdb ran MiXCR on the reads and lists one entry per CDR3 protein. The sample shows about 900,000 distinct CDR3 sequences, roughly 30% of them seen only once. The study, taken as a whole, reports: Dominating the ex vivo response were TCR beta clonotypes that were CMV-specific and HLA-C-restricted.

The clonotype originates from a human donor in good health (CMV status not recorded). Some clones in this sample may be carry-over from other donors' samples. This specimen was cultured CD8+ T cells from PBMCs, taken from culture after CMV antigen stimulation.

CDR3 residues: CATSDLDDKADTQYF. CDR3 DNA: TGTGCCACCAGTGATTTGGACGACAAGGCAGATACGCAGTATTTT. The chain joins TRBV24-1 to TRBJ2-3, with no clear D. Germline CDR1 reads KGHDR; CDR2 reads SFDVKD. The CDR3 is 15 amino acids. Trimming took 0 bases from V and 4 from J, leaving 10 bases between them.